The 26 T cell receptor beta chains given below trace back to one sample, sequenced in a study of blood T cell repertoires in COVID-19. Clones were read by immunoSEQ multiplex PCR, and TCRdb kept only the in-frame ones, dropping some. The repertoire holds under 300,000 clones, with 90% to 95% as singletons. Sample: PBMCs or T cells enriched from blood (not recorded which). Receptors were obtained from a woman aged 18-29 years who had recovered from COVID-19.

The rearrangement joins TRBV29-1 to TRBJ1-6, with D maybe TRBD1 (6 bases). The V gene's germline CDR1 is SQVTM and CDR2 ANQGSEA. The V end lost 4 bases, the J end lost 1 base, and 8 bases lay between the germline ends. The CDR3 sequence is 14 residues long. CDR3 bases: TGCAGCGTTGCAACAGGGTCCTATAATTCACCCCTCCACTTT. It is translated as CSVATGSYNSPLHF.

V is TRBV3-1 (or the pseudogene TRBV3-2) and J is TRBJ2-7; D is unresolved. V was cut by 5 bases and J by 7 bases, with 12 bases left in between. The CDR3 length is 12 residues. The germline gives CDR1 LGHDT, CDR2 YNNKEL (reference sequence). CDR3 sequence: CASSSLLGEQYF. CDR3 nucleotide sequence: TGTGCCAGCAGCTCTCTGCTCGGGGAGCAGTACTTC.

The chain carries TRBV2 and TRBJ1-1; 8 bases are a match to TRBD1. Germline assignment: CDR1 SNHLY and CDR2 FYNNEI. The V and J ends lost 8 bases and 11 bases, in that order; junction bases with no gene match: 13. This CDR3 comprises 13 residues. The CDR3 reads CASGLQGVVAAFF. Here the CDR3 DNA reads TGTGCCAGCGGCTTACAGGGGGTAGTCGCTGCTTTCTTT. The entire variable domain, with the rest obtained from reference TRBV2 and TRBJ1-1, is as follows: EPEVTQTPSHQVTQMGQEVILRCVPISNHLYFYWYRQILGQKVEFLVSFYNNEISEKSEIFDDQFSVERPDGSNFTLKIRSTKLEDSAMYFCASGLQGVVAAFFGQGTRLTVV.

CDR3 sequence: CASREMTGEGGYTF. The CDR3 coding sequence is TGTGCCAGCAGGGAAATGACAGGGGAGGGTGGCTACACCTTC. The J gene is TRBJ1-2, the V gene TRBV9; TRBD1 matches 8 bases. With V trimmed by 5 bases and J by 7 bases, 10 bases remained unmatched. CDR1 and CDR2 (germline): SGDLS, YYNGEE. This CDR3 is 14 amino acids long.

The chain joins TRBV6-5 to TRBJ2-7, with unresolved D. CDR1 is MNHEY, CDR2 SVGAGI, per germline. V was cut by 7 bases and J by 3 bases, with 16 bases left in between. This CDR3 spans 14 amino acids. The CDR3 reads CASTLGRPHYEQYF. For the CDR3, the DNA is TGTGCCAGCACCCTTGGGCGCCCCCACTACGAGCAGTACTTC.

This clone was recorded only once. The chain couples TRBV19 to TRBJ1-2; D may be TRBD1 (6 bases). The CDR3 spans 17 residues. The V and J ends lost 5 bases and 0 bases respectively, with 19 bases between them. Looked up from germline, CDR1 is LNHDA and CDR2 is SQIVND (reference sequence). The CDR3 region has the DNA TGTGCCAGTAGTGCAAACTTACAGGGATTAACTAACTATGGCTACACCTTC. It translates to CASSANLQGLTNYGYTF.

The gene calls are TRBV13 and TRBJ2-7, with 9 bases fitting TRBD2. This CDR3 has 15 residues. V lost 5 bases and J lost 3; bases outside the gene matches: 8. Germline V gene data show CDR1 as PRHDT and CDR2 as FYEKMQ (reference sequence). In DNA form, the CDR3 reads TGTGCCAGCAGCGACACCGTAGCGGGGGTCTACGAGCAGTACTTC. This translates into CASSDTVAGVYEQYF.

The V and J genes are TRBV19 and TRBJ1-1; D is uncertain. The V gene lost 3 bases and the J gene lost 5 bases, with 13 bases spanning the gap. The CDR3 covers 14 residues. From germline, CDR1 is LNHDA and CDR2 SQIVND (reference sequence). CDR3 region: CASSIMASGTEAFF. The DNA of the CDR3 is TGTGCCAGTAGTATTATGGCATCGGGAACTGAAGCTTTCTTT. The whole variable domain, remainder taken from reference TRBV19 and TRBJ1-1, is DGGITQSPKYLFRKEGQNVTLSCEQNLNHDAMYWYRQDPGQGLRLIYYSQIVNDFQKGDIAEGYSVSREKKESFPLTVTSAQKNPTAFYLCASSIMASGTEAFFGQGTRLTVV.

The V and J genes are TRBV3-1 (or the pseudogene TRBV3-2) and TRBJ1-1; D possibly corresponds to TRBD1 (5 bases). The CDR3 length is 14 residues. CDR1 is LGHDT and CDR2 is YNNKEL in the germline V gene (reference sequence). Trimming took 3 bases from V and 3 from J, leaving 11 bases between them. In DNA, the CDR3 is TGTGCCAGCAGCCAGGTTGGAGGGGACACTGAAGCTTTCTTT. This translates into CASSQVGGDTEAFF.

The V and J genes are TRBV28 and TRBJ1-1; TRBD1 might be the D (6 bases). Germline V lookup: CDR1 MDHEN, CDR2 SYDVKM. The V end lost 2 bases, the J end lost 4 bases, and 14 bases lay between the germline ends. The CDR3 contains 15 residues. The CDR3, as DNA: TGTGCCAGCAGTTTACAAACAGGGCCGGGCACTGAAGCTTTCTTT. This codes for CASSLQTGPGTEAFF.

The CDR3 loop reads CATSREVVGSWAVGTYEQYF. The CDR3 nucleotides are TGTGCCACCAGCAGAGAGGTTGTTGGGTCGTGGGCAGTTGGCACCTACGAGCAGTACTTC. The V call is TRBV15, the J call TRBJ2-7; D remains unclear. Trimming pared 0 bases from V and 2 bases from J, leaving 26 bases between. The length of the CDR3 is 20 residues. Germline CDR1 is LNHNV and CDR2 is YYDKDF (reference sequence).

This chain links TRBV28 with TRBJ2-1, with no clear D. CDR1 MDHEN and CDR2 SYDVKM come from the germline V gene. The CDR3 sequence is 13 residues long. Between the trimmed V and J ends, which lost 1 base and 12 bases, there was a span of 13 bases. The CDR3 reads CASSLFDTKRQFF. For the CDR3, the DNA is TGTGCCAGCAGTTTATTTGATACTAAAAGGCAGTTCTTC. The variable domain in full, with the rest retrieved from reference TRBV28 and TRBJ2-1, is DVKVTQSSRYLVKRTGEKVFLECVQDMDHENMFWYRQDPGLGLRLIYFSYDVKMKEKGDIPEGYSVSREKKERFSLILESASTNQTSMYLCASSLFDTKRQFFGPGTRLTVL.

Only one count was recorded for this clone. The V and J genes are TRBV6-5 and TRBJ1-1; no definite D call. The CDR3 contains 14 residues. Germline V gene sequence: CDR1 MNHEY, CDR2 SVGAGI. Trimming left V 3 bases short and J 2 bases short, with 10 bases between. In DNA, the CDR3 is TGTGCCAGCAGTTATCGGGAGGGAAACACTGAAGCTTTCTTT. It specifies CASSYREGNTEAFF.

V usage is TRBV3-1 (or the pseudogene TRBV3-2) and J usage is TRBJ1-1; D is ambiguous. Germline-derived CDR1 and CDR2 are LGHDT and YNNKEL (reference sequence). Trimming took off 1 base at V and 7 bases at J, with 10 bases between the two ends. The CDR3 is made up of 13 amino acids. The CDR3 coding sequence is TGTGCCAGCAGCCAAGTAGCGGGTCTTGAAGCTTTCTTT. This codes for CASSQVAGLEAFF.

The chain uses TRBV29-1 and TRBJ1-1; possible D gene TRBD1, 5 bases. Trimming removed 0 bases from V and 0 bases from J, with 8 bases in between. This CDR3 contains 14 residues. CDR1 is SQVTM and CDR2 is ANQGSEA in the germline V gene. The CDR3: CSVEEVRVNTEAFF. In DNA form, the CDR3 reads TGCAGCGTTGAAGAGGTCAGGGTGAACACTGAAGCTTTCTTT. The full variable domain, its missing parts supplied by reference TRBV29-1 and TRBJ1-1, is SAVISQKPSRDICQRGTSLTIQCQVDSQVTMMFWYRQQPGQSLTLIATANQGSEATYESGFVIDKFPISRPNLTFSTLTVSNMSPEDSSIYLCSVEEVRVNTEAFFGQGTRLTVV.

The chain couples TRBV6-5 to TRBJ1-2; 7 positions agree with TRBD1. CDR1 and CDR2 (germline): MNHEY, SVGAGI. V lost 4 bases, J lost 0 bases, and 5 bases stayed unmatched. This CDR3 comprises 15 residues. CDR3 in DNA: TGTGCCAGCAGTTCGTCCAGGGGGGCTAACTATGGCTACACCTTC. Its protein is CASSSSRGANYGYTF.

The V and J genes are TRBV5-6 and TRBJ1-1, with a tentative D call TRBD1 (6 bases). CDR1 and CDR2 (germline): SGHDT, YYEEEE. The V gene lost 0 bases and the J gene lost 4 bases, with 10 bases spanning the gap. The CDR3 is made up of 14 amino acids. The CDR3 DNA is TGTGCCAGCAGCTTGGGAAGGGGGTTCACTGAAGCTTTCTTT. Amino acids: CASSLGRGFTEAFF. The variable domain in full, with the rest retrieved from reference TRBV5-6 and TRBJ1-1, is DAGVTQSPTHLIKTRGQQVTLRCSPKSGHDTVSWYQQALGQGPQFIFQYYEEEERQRGNFPDRFSGHQFPNYSSELNVNALLLGDSALYLCASSLGRGFTEAFFGQGTRLTVV.

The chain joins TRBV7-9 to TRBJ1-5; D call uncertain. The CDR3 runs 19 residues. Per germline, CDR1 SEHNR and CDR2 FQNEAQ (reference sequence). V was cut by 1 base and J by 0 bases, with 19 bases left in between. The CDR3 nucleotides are TGTGCCAGCAGCTTAGGCCGGGCGGGGTCTTGGTATAGCAATCAGCCCCAGCATTTT. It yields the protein CASSLGRAGSWYSNQPQHF. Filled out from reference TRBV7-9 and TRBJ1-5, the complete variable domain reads DTGVSQNPRHKITKRGQNVTFRCDPISEHNRLYWYRQTLGQGPEFLTYFQNEAQLEKSRLLSDRFSAERPKGSFSTLEIQRTEQGDSAMYLCASSLGRAGSWYSNQPQHFGDGTRLSIL.

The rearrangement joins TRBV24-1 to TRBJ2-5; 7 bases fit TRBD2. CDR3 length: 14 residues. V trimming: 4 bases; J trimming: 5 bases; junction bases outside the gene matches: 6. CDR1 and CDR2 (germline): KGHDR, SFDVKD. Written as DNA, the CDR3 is TGTGCCACCAGTGACGGGGGGAGGTCGGAGACCCAGTACTTC. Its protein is CATSDGGRSETQYF.

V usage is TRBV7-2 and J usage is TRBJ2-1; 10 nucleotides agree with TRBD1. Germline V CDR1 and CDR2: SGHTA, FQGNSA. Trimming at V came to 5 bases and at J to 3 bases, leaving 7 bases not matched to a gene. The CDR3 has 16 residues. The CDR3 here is CASSLAGTGVYNEQFF. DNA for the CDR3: TGTGCCAGCAGCCTGGCCGGGACAGGGGTCTACAATGAGCAGTTCTTC.

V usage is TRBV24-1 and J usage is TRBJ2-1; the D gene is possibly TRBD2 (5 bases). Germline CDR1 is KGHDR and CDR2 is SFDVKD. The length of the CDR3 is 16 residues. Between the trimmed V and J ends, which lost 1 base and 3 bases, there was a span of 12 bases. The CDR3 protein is CATSDFRAGGYNEQFF. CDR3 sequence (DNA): TGTGCCACCAGTGATTTCCGGGCAGGAGGCTACAATGAGCAGTTCTTC.

CDR3 in amino acids: CAISEAGSGELFF. CDR3 nucleotides: TGTGCCATCAGCGAGGCGGGGTCCGGGGAGCTGTTTTTT. J is TRBJ2-2 and V is TRBV10-3, with D possibly matching TRBD2 (6 bases). The ends were cut back, 6 bases at V and 6 bases at J, with 11 bases in the middle. The CDR3 loop spans 13 amino acids. CDR1 ENHRY and CDR2 SYGVKD come from the germline V gene.

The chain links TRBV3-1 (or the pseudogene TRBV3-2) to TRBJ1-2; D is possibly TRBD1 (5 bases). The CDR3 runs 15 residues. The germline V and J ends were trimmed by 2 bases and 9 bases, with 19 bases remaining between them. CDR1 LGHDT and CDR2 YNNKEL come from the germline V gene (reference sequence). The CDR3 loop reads CASSQRGGGGRRYTF. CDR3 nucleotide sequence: TGTGCCAGCAGCCAACGGGGGGGAGGTGGTAGACGCTACACCTTC.

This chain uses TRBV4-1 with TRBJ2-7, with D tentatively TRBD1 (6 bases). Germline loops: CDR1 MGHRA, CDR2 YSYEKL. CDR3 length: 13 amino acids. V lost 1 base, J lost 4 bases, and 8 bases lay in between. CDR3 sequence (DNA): TGCGCCAGCAGCCAAGTGGGACATTACGAGCAGTACTTC. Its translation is CASSQVGHYEQYF.

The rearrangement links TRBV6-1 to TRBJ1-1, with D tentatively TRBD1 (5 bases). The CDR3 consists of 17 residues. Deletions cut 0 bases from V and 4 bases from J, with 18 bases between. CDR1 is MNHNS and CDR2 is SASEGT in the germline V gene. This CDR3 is CASSEAPGKFNPTEAFF. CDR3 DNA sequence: TGTGCCAGCAGTGAAGCGCCAGGGAAGTTTAACCCCACTGAAGCTTTCTTT.

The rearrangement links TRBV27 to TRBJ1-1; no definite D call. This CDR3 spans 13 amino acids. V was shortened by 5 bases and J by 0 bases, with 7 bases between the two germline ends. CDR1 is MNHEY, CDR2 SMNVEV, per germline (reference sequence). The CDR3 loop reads CASSNSMNTEAFF. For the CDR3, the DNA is TGTGCCAGCAGTAACTCAATGAACACTGAAGCTTTCTTT.